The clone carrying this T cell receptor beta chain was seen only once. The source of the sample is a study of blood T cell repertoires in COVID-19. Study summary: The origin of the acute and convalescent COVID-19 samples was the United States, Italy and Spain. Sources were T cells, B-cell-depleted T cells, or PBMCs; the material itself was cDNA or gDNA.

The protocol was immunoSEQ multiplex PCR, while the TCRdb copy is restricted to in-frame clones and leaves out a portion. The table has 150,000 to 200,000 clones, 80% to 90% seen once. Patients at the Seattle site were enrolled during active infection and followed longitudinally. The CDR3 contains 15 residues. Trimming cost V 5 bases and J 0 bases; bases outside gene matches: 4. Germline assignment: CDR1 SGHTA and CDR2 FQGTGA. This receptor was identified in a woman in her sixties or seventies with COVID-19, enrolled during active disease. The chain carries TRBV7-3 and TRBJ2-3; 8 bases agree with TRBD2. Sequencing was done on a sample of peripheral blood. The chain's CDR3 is CASSLSGTSTDTQYF. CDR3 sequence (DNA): TGTGCCAGCAGCCTTAGCGGGACTAGCACAGATACGCAGTATTTT.